This T cell receptor beta chain was identified during a study of neurological immune-mediated disorders. Study conclusions and caveats: Among 34 multiple sclerosis patients, phylogenetic grouping put the repertoires of 18 into a single related-CDR3 cluster, a possible signature. Private repertoires in all groups were suggested by the absence of shared CDR3 amino acid sequences among expanded clones across subjects.

This clonotype came up a few times. What it binds is unknown. MiXCR, run by TCRdb on the 5' RACE reads, gives a single entry per CDR3 protein. The data show tens of thousands of distinct CDR3 sequences, less than 5.5% seen once. CDR1 and CDR2 from the germline V gene are MNHEY and SMNVEV (reference sequence). CDR3 length equals 15 residues. With V trimmed by 5 bases and J by 4 bases, 6 bases remained unmatched. PBMCs numbering 2 million and stored at -80 C yielded the unsorted libraries. Sequencing was performed on PBMCs. The TCR sequence derives from a young man with multiple sclerosis. V gene TRBV27 combines with J gene TRBJ1-1; 11 nucleotides match TRBD1. CDR3 in amino acids: CASSLDRGHGTEAFF. CDR3 DNA sequence: TGTGCCAGCAGTCTGGACAGGGGGCACGGCACTGAAGCTTTCTTT.